This T cell receptor (beta chain) was obtained from a study of PD-L1 blockade in urothelial cancer. Using immunoSEQ multiplex PCR, the repertoire was profiled, and TCRdb retains in-frame clones only, with some absent. The table lists about 120,000 clones, about 89% of them singletons. Described time point: peripheral blood 6 weeks after treatment start. Germline CDR1 MDHEN, CDR2 SYDVKM. This CDR3 contains 15 residues. J gave up 5 bases and V 8 bases, and 13 bases lay outside the gene matches. Sequences were derived from PBMCs, sampled around atezolizumab (anti-PD-L1) treatment. This clonotype was obtained from a man aged 55 to 70 with urothelial cancer. V usage is TRBV28 and J usage is TRBJ2-5; 8 bases align to TRBD2. The CDR3: CASGESGGNGETQYF. CDR3 nucleotide sequence: TGTGCCAGCGGGGAAAGCGGGGGTAATGGCGAGACCCAGTACTTC.